Listed here is a single TCR beta chain. Its antigen is currently unknown. This sample is part of a study of OX40 agonist ivuxolimab in advanced cancers. Study-level information: Treatment received earlier with anti-PD-1, anti-PD-L1 or anti-CTLA-4 agents was allowed, and around 36% had some. Broader study findings: Certain nonresponders likewise exhibited a low normalized T-cell clonal expansion. CD4+ T cells averaged fewer expanded clones than CD8+ T cells.

The ends were cut back, 6 bases at V and 1 base at J, with 7 bases in the middle. The CDR3 is 13 residues long. The germline CDR1 and CDR2 sequences are MNHEY and SMNVEV (reference sequence). Some clones are missing from TCRdb's copy, which holds only in-frame ones; the method was immunoSEQ multiplex PCR. The sample lists 60,000 to 95,000 clones; approximately 81% were seen once. Source: CD4+ or CD8+ T cells sorted from blood, taken in a trial of the OX40 agonist ivuxolimab. The J gene is TRBJ2-1, the V gene TRBV27; tentative D call: TRBD2 (5 bases). The clonotype comes from an adult with an advanced solid tumor such as melanoma, head and neck, liver or kidney cancer. This CDR3 is CASRRTSYNEQFF. The CDR3 coding sequence is TGTGCCAGCAGACGGACTTCCTACAATGAGCAGTTCTTC.